These 8 T cell receptor beta chains were all obtained from the same sample, sequenced in a study of T cells after yellow fever vaccination. TCRdb re-analysed the 5' RACE reads in MiXCR, keeping a single row per CDR3 protein. The sample consists of about 63,000 distinct CDR3 sequences, 6.5% to 8% of them appearing once. Here the sequenced sample was CD8+ T cells sorted from PBMCs, taken 15 days after the yellow fever booster vaccination. These receptors were obtained from a man aged 25-40 years who received the YFV17D yellow fever vaccine.

The CDR3 DNA sequence: TGCAGTGCTAGAGATCGACCGACAGGAAACTATGGCTACACCTTC. Translation: CSARDRPTGNYGYTF. This sequence joins TRBV20-1 and TRBJ1-2; D is perhaps TRBD1 (6 bases). Deletions cut 0 bases from V and 2 bases from J, with 13 bases between. Germline lookup yields CDR1 DFQATT and CDR2 SNEGSKA (reference sequence). The CDR3 is made up of 15 amino acids.

This clonotype was detected many times. The rearrangement joins TRBV20-1 to TRBJ2-4; D is undetermined. The length of the CDR3 is 12 residues. V was cut by 6 bases and J by 0 bases, with 6 bases left in between. The germline CDR1 and CDR2 sequences are DFQATT and SNEGSKA (reference sequence). The chain's CDR3 is CSADLAKNIQYF. DNA for the CDR3: TGCAGTGCGGATCTAGCCAAAAACATTCAGTACTTC.

This clonotype was recorded at least ten times. The chain combines TRBV11-2 with TRBJ2-4; maybe TRBD1 (7 bases). The germline V gene encodes CDR1 SGHAT and CDR2 FQNNGV. The CDR3 totals 12 residues. V was pared by 10 bases and J by 3 bases, with 10 bases between. The DNA of the CDR3 is TGTGCCACCAGGGGGGTCAAAAACATTCAGTACTTC. Translating gives CATRGVKNIQYF.

The count of this clonotype is one. A much larger clone lies a single base off, so this may be a read error. The CDR3 carries no conserved terminal phenylalanine or tryptophan, so it likely arises from a read error. CDR3 residues: CASSQSGWGTEAFS. As DNA, the CDR3 is TGCGCCAGCAGCCAATCAGGGTGGGGCACTGAAGCTTTCTCT. This chain uses TRBV4-3 with TRBJ1-1, with D perhaps matching TRBD1 (5 bases). This CDR3 spans 14 amino acids. CDR1 is LGHNA and CDR2 is YSLEER in the germline V gene. Trimming took 2 bases from V and 4 from J, leaving 11 bases between them.

As concerns this clonotype: This could be a read error, since a much larger clone is one nucleotide away. The chain combines TRBV20-1 with TRBJ2-3; D gene uncertain. The CDR3 runs to 12 residues. CDR1 DFQATT and CDR2 SNEGSKA come from the germline V gene (reference sequence). The CDR3 DNA reads TGCAGAGCTCGCTCTAGCACAGATACGCAGTATTTT. This sequence encodes CRARSSTDTQYF.

This clonotype has only a few counts. The chain is built from TRBV30 and TRBJ1-1; weak D call: TRBD1 (5 bases). This CDR3 is built from 14 residues. With 0 bases removed from V and 0 bases from J, the gap between germline ends came to 8 bases. Germline CDR1 reads GTSNPN; CDR2 reads SVGIG (reference sequence). The CDR3: CAWSVAGMNTEAFF. The CDR3 DNA reads TGTGCCTGGAGTGTCGCAGGGATGAACACTGAAGCTTTCTTT.

This clonotype was seen repeatedly, ten times or more. V gene TRBV11-3 combines with J gene TRBJ2-2; D gene uncertain. The V and J ends lost 5 bases and 0 bases respectively, with 13 bases between them. Germline CDR1 reads SGHNT; CDR2 reads YENEEA. The CDR3 runs 16 residues. CDR3 DNA sequence: TGTGCCAGCAGCAGTTTTTTATCGTCGAACACCGGGGAGCTGTTTTTT. This codes for CASSSFLSSNTGELFF.

The rearrangement joins TRBV13 to TRBJ2-7, with 9 positions matching TRBD2. The CDR3 extends over 15 amino acids. Germline assignment: CDR1 PRHDT and CDR2 FYEKMQ (reference sequence). The V gene end was trimmed by 0 bases and the J gene end by 3 bases; junction bases not matched to a gene: 3. The chain's CDR3 is CASSLGGTSSYEQYF. CDR3 nucleotides: TGTGCCAGCAGCTTAGGAGGGACTAGCAGCTACGAGCAGTACTTC.